What follows describes a single TCR beta chain. The antigen is undetermined. The germline gives CDR1 SGHDN, CDR2 FVKESK. The CDR3 runs 12 residues. Trimming took 8 bases from V and 0 from J, leaving 8 bases between them. Profiling relied on immunoSEQ multiplex PCR, and the TCRdb table lists in-frame clones only, not all of them. The sample holds roughly 2.1 million clones; about 93% are singletons and the top ten take under 2%. The naive CD8 subset, CD45RO-negative cells positively selected for CCR7, excluded terminally differentiated effector memory CD45RA+ cells. Participating donors were healthy, HIV-negative adults free of recent acute infections or vaccinations. The entry originates in a study of shared clonotypes between healthy human individuals. Study-wide findings and caveats: The authors sampled blood alone, and tissue repertoires likely differ. The represented genetic and exposure-history diversity was limited by the small number of donors. Naive CD4 clonotype sharing across several donors was approximately 5%.

Sequencing was performed on naive CD8+ T cells from PBMCs. This clonotype was sampled from a man aged 18 to 29 in good health. Some clones in this sample may be carry-over from other donors' samples. The chain recombines TRBV14 with TRBJ2-7; D possibly matches TRBD1 or TRBD2 (5 bases each). The CDR3 nucleotides read TGTGCCAGCCGGGGCCTCTCCTACGAGCAGTACTTC. The encoded protein is CASRGLSYEQYF.